This is a list of T cell receptor beta chains from one sample in a study of shared clonotypes between healthy human individuals. TCRdb keeps only in-frame clones here, not all; method: immunoSEQ multiplex PCR. The data contain millions of clones, approximately 94% of them singletons. Sequencing used naive CD8+ T cells from PBMCs. These receptor sequences come from a young man in good health. Some clones in this sample may be carry-over from other donors' samples. CDR3s include the opening cysteine and the closing phenylalanine or tryptophan. D genes are given only for firm matches. A clone size is listed for some rows: how often the clone was seen (once, few, many), or a class if it is expanded.

D gene,J gene,V gene,clone size,CDR3 length,CDR3 protein,CDR3 DNA
TRBD1,TRBJ1-1,TRBV4-1,-,17,CASSQGRTGATNTEAFF,TGCGCCAGCAGCCAAGGTAGAACAGGGGCGACGAACACTGAAGCTTTCTTT
TRBD1,TRBJ1-5,TRBV28,-,15,CASSDPGQTNQPQHF,TGTGCCAGCAGTGATCCGGGACAGACGAATCAGCCCCAGCATTTT
-,TRBJ1-2,TRBV5-4,once,17,CASSLGFRGEGHYGYTF,TGTGCCAGCAGCTTGGGGTTTCGTGGGGAGGGCCACTATGGCTACACCTTC
-,TRBJ2-3,TRBV27,-,14,CASSPSGNRNTQYF,TGTGCCAGCAGCCCCAGTGGAAACCGAAATACGCAGTATTTT
-,TRBJ2-3,TRBV27,-,13,CASKVSNPDTQYF,TGTGCCAGCAAGGTCAGCAACCCAGATACGCAGTATTTT
-,TRBJ1-1,TRBV4-1,-,15,CASSQTATRGTEAFF,TGCGCCAGCAGCCAGACCGCTACTCGGGGCACTGAAGCTTTCTTT
TRBD1,TRBJ2-2,TRBV4-3,-,17,CASSQDSGTVLTGELFF,TGCGCCAGCAGCCAAGATTCTGGGACAGTCCTCACCGGGGAGCTGTTTTTT
-,TRBJ2-1,TRBV28,-,13,CASSFVGDDEQFF,TGTGCCAGCAGTTTTGTGGGGGACGATGAGCAGTTCTTC
-,TRBJ2-6,TRBV28,once,15,CASSLAGPGANVLTF,TGTGCCAGCAGTTTAGCGGGTCCTGGGGCCAACGTCCTGACTTTC
TRBD2,TRBJ2-3,TRBV4-1,-,17,CASSQLRLAGGPDTQYF,TGCGCCAGCAGCCAACTCCGACTAGCGGGAGGGCCAGATACGCAGTATTTT
TRBD2,TRBJ2-7,TRBV7-9,-,16,CASSLVVAGALYEQYF,TGTGCCAGCAGCTTAGTAGTAGCGGGAGCTCTCTACGAGCAGTACTTC
-,TRBJ1-2,TRBV6-6,few,11,CASVGAYGYTF,TGTGCCAGCGTAGGGGCCTATGGCTACACCTTC
-,TRBJ2-5,TRBV5-3,-,16,CARSLAVQGHQETQYF,TGTGCCAGAAGCTTGGCCGTACAGGGCCACCAAGAGACCCAGTACTTC
-,TRBJ2-7,TRBV4-1,-,15,CASSPFFRTSYEQYF,TGCGCCAGCAGCCCCTTCTTTCGGACGTCCTACGAGCAGTACTTC
TRBD2,TRBJ2-1,TRBV19,-,17,CASHATRAGGPYDEQFF,TGTGCCAGTCATGCCACCCGAGCGGGAGGGCCCTACGATGAGCAGTTCTTC
-,TRBJ1-5,TRBV27,few,13,CASARTANQPQHF,TGTGCCAGCGCCAGGACAGCTAATCAGCCCCAGCATTTT
-,TRBJ1-1,TRBV28,-,15,CASRPRWLGDTEAFF,TGTGCCAGCAGACCGAGGTGGTTGGGCGACACTGAAGCTTTCTTT
-,TRBJ2-7,TRBV11-1,-,15,CASSPGRGSSLEQYF,TGTGCCAGCAGCCCTGGCAGGGGTTCTTCACTCGAGCAGTACTTC
-,TRBJ1-1,TRBV5-1,-,13,CATGPWGPTEAFF,TGCGCCACCGGTCCCTGGGGGCCTACTGAAGCTTTCTTT
-,TRBJ1-3,TRBV7-9,-,12,CASSPRGDTIYF,TGTGCCAGCAGCCCTAGGGGAGACACCATATATTTT
TRBD2,TRBJ2-7,TRBV4-2,-,13,CASSPGGTYEQYF,TGTGCCAGCAGCCCGGGAGGGACCTACGAGCAGTACTTC
-,TRBJ2-2,TRBV7-8,-,16,CASSYAPQMNTGELFF,TGTGCCAGCAGTTACGCGCCACAGATGAACACCGGGGAGCTGTTTTTT